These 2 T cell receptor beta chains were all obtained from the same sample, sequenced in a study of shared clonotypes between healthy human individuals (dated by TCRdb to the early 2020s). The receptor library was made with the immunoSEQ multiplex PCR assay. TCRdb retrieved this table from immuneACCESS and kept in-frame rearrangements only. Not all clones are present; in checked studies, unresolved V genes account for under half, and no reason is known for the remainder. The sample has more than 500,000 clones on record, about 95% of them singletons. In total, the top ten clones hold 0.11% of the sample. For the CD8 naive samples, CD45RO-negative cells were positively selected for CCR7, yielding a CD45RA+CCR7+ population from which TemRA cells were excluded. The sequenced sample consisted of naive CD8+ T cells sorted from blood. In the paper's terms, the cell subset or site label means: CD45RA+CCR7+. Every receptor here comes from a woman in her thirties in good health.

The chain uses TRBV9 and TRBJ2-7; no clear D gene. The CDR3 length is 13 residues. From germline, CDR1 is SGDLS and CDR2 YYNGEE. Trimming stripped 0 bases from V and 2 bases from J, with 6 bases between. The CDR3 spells CASSVGITYEQYF. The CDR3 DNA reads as TGTGCCAGCAGCGTAGGTATTACCTACGAGCAGTACTTC.

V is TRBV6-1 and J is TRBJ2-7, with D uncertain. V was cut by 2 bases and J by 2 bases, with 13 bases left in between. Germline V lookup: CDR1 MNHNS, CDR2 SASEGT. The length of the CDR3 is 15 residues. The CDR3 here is CASSELAPQPYEQYF. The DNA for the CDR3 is TGTGCCAGCAGTGAACTTGCCCCTCAGCCCTACGAGCAGTACTTC.